The 23 T cell receptor beta chains reported below all come from one sample, sequenced in a study of cytomegalovirus exposure and HLA in healthy donors. With 60 Vbeta and 13 Jbeta primers, the PCR was carried out. Clones were sequenced by immunoSEQ multiplex PCR, and TCRdb holds only the in-frame ones, with some missing. Among 85,000 to 130,000 clones listed, roughly four fifths were seen once. The sequenced material came from PBMCs. The origin of the receptors is a man between 60 and 75 years old in good health and CMV-seronegative.

J is TRBJ2-1 and V is TRBV9; 7 bases agree with TRBD1. Trimming removed 2 bases from V and 7 bases from J; junction bases left unmatched: 9. CDR1 and CDR2 from the germline V gene are SGDLS and YYNGEE. This CDR3 comprises 15 residues. The CDR3 protein is CASSVGTVLWNEQFF. In DNA form, the CDR3 reads TGTGCCAGCAGCGTCGGGACAGTCCTTTGGAATGAGCAGTTCTTC.

This clone was observed a few times. The V call is TRBV7-8, the J call TRBJ1-2; D gene ambiguous. V was trimmed by 5 bases and J by 4 bases, leaving 17 bases between them. The CDR3 contains 15 residues. Germline lookup yields CDR1 SGHVS and CDR2 FQNEAQ. CDR3 sequence: CASSPSAVSGYGYTF. In nucleotides, the CDR3 is TGTGCCAGCAGCCCTAGCGCTGTGTCTGGCTATGGCTACACCTTC. Filled out from reference TRBV7-8 and TRBJ1-2, the complete variable domain reads GAGVSQSPRYKVAKRGQDVALRCDPISGHVSLFWYQQALGQGPEFLTYFQNEAQLDKSGLPSDRFFAERPEGSVSTLKIQRTQQEDSAVYLCASSPSAVSGYGYTFGSGTRLTVV.

This clone has only one observation. This sample includes further DNA sequences coding for the same CDR3. The V and J genes are TRBV6-5 and TRBJ2-5; TRBD2 matches at 8 bases. The trim removed 3 bases at V and 3 bases at J, leaving 6 bases unmatched. CDR1 MNHEY and CDR2 SVGAGI come from the germline V gene. This CDR3 spans 15 amino acids. The chain's CDR3 is CASSYTAGEKETQYF. In DNA form, the CDR3 reads TGTGCCAGCAGTTATACAGCGGGGGAGAAAGAGACCCAGTACTTC.

This rearrangement joins TRBV30 to TRBJ2-3; no firm D call. This CDR3 is 14 amino acids long. The germline V gene encodes CDR1 GTSNPN and CDR2 SVGIG (reference sequence). V was shortened by 0 bases and J by 4 bases, with 11 bases between the two germline ends. CDR3: CAWSVGGPADTQYF. In nucleotides, the CDR3 is TGTGCCTGGAGTGTAGGTGGGCCCGCAGATACGCAGTATTTT.

V gene TRBV5-5 combines with J gene TRBJ2-1, with a weak D call TRBD1 (5 bases). This CDR3 region has 16 residues. Trimming removed 4 bases from V and 4 bases from J, with 18 bases in between. Germline CDR1 SGHKS, CDR2 YYEKEE (reference sequence). CDR3 sequence (DNA): TGTGCCAGCAGCCCCGTGGACACCGCGAGTTACAATGAGCAGTTCTTC. Residues: CASSPVDTASYNEQFF. The full variable domain, rest sourced from reference TRBV5-5 and TRBJ2-1, is DAGVTQSPTHLIKTRGQQVTLRCSPISGHKSVSWYQQVLGQGPQFIFQYYEKEERGRGNFPDRFSARQFPNYSSELNVNALLLGDSALYLCASSPVDTASYNEQFFGPGTRLTVL.

This clone showed up just a few times. The genes are TRBV7-8 and TRBJ1-1; the match to TRBD1 covers 7 bases. V was pared by 5 bases and J by 11 bases, with 11 bases of the junction left unmatched. CDR3 length equals 13 residues. Germline assignment: CDR1 SGHVS and CDR2 FQNEAQ. CDR3 nucleotide sequence: TGTGCCAGCAGCCTAACGGACAGGCAATTTGCTTTCTTT. Translated: CASSLTDRQFAFF. The entire variable domain, with the rest obtained from reference TRBV7-8 and TRBJ1-1, is as follows: GAGVSQSPRYKVAKRGQDVALRCDPISGHVSLFWYQQALGQGPEFLTYFQNEAQLDKSGLPSDRFFAERPEGSVSTLKIQRTQQEDSAVYLCASSLTDRQFAFFGQGTRLTVV.

This sequence joins TRBV6-1 and TRBJ1-6; TRBD1 aligns across 8 bases. After removal of 6 bases from V and 10 bases from J, the junction contained 8 bases not matched to a gene. Germline V gives CDR1 MNHNS, CDR2 SASEGT. The CDR3 totals 14 residues. CDR3 sequence reads: CASSTGGLTSPLHF. As DNA, the CDR3 is TGTGCCAGCAGCACAGGGGGATTAACCTCACCCCTCCACTTT.

The CDR3 DNA sequence: TGTGCCAGCAGCTTAGCCAGGGGGTACGACCTCTACAATGAGCAGTTCTTC. Protein product: CASSLARGYDLYNEQFF. The chain combines TRBV7-6 with TRBJ2-1; TRBD1 matches at 7 bases. V dropped 0 bases and J dropped 3; count of bases not matched to a gene: 8. Germline CDR1 and CDR2: SGHVS and FNYEAQ. The CDR3 has 17 amino acids.

This clone occurred a few times. This sequence joins TRBV16 and TRBJ2-7; 7 positions agree with TRBD2. In germline, CDR1 is KGHSY, CDR2 FQNENV. The CDR3 covers 20 residues. V shed 4 bases and J 7 bases; nucleotides not matched to a gene: 28. CDR3 in amino acids: CASSPRGYGAASTGLGEQYV. The CDR3 region has the DNA TGTGCCAGCAGCCCGCGGGGGTATGGGGCGGCCTCAACGGGACTCGGGGAGCAGTACGTC.

V and J are TRBV11-1 and TRBJ1-1; tentatively, D is TRBD1 (6 bases). Germline V lookup: CDR1 SGHAT, CDR2 FQDESV (reference sequence). Trimming removed 0 bases from V and 1 base from J, with 6 bases in between. The CDR3 extends over 14 amino acids. The CDR3 reads CASSLAQGNTEAFF. The DNA for the CDR3 is TGTGCCAGCAGCTTAGCACAGGGGAACACTGAAGCTTTCTTT. Complete variable domain (other parts from reference TRBV11-1 and TRBJ1-1): EAEVAQSPRYKITEKSQAVAFWCDPISGHATLYWYRQILGQGPELLVQFQDESVVDDSQLPKDRFSAERLKGVDSTLKIQPAELGDSAMYLCASSLAQGNTEAFFGQGTRLTVV.

This chain connects TRBV5-1 to TRBJ2-5; D gene ambiguous. CDR3 length: 13 amino acids. Germline CDR1 is SGHRS and CDR2 is YFSETQ. Trimming removed 8 bases at V and 2 bases at J, with 13 bases between. DNA for the CDR3: TGCGCCAGTCACAAACAACTACAAGAGACCCAGTACTTC. Its protein product is CASHKQLQETQYF.

This chain connects TRBV18 to TRBJ1-3, with 7 positions matching TRBD1. Germline values: CDR1 KGHSH, CDR2 LQKENI. The ends lost 4 bases at V and 2 bases at J; junction bases unmatched: 2. The CDR3 extends over 14 amino acids. CDR3: CASSQGAAGNTIYF. The CDR3 DNA reads as TGTGCCAGCTCACAGGGGGCTGCTGGAAACACCATATATTTT.

The CDR3 loop reads CASSRDTDTQYF. CDR3 DNA sequence: TGTGCCAGCAGTCGAGATACAGATACGCAGTATTTT. This chain joins TRBV2 and TRBJ2-3; D is uncertain. Germline assignment: CDR1 SNHLY and CDR2 FYNNEI. The CDR3 totals 12 residues. V was pared by 5 bases and J by 3 bases, with 6 bases between.

The chain joins TRBV4-2 to TRBJ2-3; TRBD1 aligns across 7 bases. Germline V gene data show CDR1 as LGHNA and CDR2 as YNFKEQ. With V trimmed by 6 bases and J by 1 base, 7 bases remained unmatched. CDR3 length equals 15 residues. The CDR3 here is CASSPTGERTDTQYF. CDR3 DNA: TGTGCCAGCAGTCCCACAGGGGAACGCACAGATACGCAGTATTTT.

The chain is built from TRBV5-1 and TRBJ1-6; D may be TRBD1 (5 bases). V was pared by 9 bases and J by 8 bases, with 15 bases between. This CDR3 has 13 residues. CDR1 is SGHRS and CDR2 is YFSETQ in the germline V gene. CDR3 DNA sequence: TGCGCCACCGGGACTGGGCGTGATTCACCCCTCCACTTT. Its translation is CATGTGRDSPLHF.

The chain recombines TRBV29-1 with TRBJ1-1; tentative D call: TRBD1 (6 bases). Germline lookup yields CDR1 SQVTM and CDR2 ANQGSEA. This CDR3 spans 15 amino acids. Trimming removed 0 bases from V and 5 bases from J, with 16 bases in between. Written as DNA, the CDR3 is TGCAGCGTTGAAGATCGTTCAGGGGCGCGAACTGAAGCTTTCTTT. Its protein product is CSVEDRSGARTEAFF.

V and J are TRBV5-4 and TRBJ1-5; 7 bases are a match to TRBD1. V lost 2 bases and J lost 5; bases outside the gene matches: 10. Germline V gene sequence: CDR1 SGHNT, CDR2 YYREEE (reference sequence). The CDR3 sequence is 16 residues long. The CDR3 reads CASSLGRRGRDQPQHF. The CDR3 DNA follows: TGTGCCAGCAGCTTAGGACGTAGGGGGCGCGATCAGCCCCAGCATTTT.

The V gene is TRBV2, the J gene TRBJ1-4, with TRBD1 matching 7 bases. The germline V gene has CDR1 SNHLY and CDR2 FYNNEI. CDR3 length: 14 amino acids. With V trimmed by 6 bases and J by 8 bases, 9 bases remained unmatched. The CDR3 DNA reads TGTGCCAGCAGGGGGGACAGAGGGGGCGAAAAACTGTTTTTT. This sequence encodes CASRGDRGGEKLFF.

This chain joins TRBV9 and TRBJ1-6; tentatively, D is TRBD1 (5 bases). Germline values: CDR1 SGDLS, CDR2 YYNGEE. Trimming removed 0 bases from V and 10 bases from J, with 17 bases in between. This CDR3 region has 16 residues. CDR3 in DNA: TGTGCCAGCAGCGTAGCCGTGGGGCAGGGTAACTCACCCCTCCACTTT. This codes for CASSVAVGQGNSPLHF.

This clone has just one count. This rearrangement joins TRBV4-3 to TRBJ2-4; D perhaps matches TRBD1 (5 bases). CDR1 and CDR2 from the germline V gene are LGHNA and YSLEER. V was shortened by 0 bases and J by 9 bases, with 9 bases between the two germline ends. The CDR3 consists of 13 residues. In DNA, the CDR3 is TGCGCCAGCAGCCAAGAACCAGGGTCCATTCAGTACTTC. Translated, it gives CASSQEPGSIQYF.

The CDR3 sequence is CASSDSTILRGANVLTF. In nucleotides, the CDR3 is TGTGCCAGCAGTGATTCGACTATCCTTAGGGGGGCCAACGTCCTGACTTTC. The rearrangement uses TRBV25-1 and TRBJ2-6, with D maybe TRBD2 (5 bases). CDR3 length: 17 amino acids. V lost 3 bases, J lost 4 bases, and 16 bases lay in between. Germline assignment: CDR1 MGHDK and CDR2 SYGVNS.

This chain links TRBV4-3 with TRBJ1-2; D is unresolved. Trimming took off 0 bases at V and 4 bases at J, with 15 bases between the two ends. The CDR3 length is 16 residues. CDR1 and CDR2 from the germline V gene are LGHNA and YSLEER. This CDR3 is CASSQDTRGWVYGYTF. DNA for the CDR3: TGCGCCAGCAGCCAAGATACCCGGGGATGGGTCTATGGCTACACCTTC.

V and J are TRBV2 and TRBJ2-5; the match to TRBD2 covers 10 bases. V dropped 2 bases and J dropped 5; count of bases not matched to a gene: 5. There are 15 residues in the CDR3. Germline-derived CDR1 and CDR2 are SNHLY and FYNNEI. The CDR3 DNA reads TGTGCCAGCAGTGAACCTAGCGGGGGAGGGGAGACCCAGTACTTC. It yields the protein CASSEPSGGGETQYF.